The 31 T cell receptor beta chains given below trace back to one sample, sequenced in a study of control samples from healthy donors and cancer patients. Assay used: immunoSEQ multiplex PCR; TCRdb lists only in-frame clones, some missing. The table includes roughly 150,000 clones, over 85% detected once. Sequenced: blood. The receptor source for this set is a man aged 45-65 years in good health.

This rearrangement joins TRBV6-1 to TRBJ2-1, with D unclear. The CDR3 totals 15 residues. Germline CDR1 reads MNHNS; CDR2 reads SASEGT. Trimming took 2 bases from V and 7 from J, leaving 15 bases between them. The CDR3 sequence: CASSEMAIQLNEQFF. The CDR3 DNA is TGTGCCAGCAGTGAAATGGCTATACAATTGAATGAGCAGTTCTTC.

The chain links TRBV12-3 or TRBV12-4 to TRBJ1-1; D unresolved. The CDR3 has 12 residues. V lost 4 bases, J lost 11 bases, and 14 bases lay in between. The CDR3 DNA reads TGTGCCAGCAGTTCTCGCCCTCGAGACGCTTTCTTT. Translation: CASSSRPRDAFF.

The chain links TRBV7-9 to TRBJ1-1; D uncertain. The CDR3 covers 13 residues. The V gene lost 5 bases and the J gene lost 4 bases, with 11 bases spanning the gap. Germline CDR1 reads SEHNR; CDR2 reads FQNEAQ (reference sequence). In DNA, the CDR3 is TGTGCCAGCAGCCCGCAGGTCCCCACTGAAGCTTTCTTT. Its protein product is CASSPQVPTEAFF.

This clone was observed a single time. V gene TRBV10-3 combines with J gene TRBJ1-6; TRBD1 agrees at 7 bases. Germline V gene lookup returns CDR1 ENHRY and CDR2 SYGVKD. J gave up 9 bases and V 4 bases, and 6 bases lay outside the gene matches. The CDR3 length is 14 residues. CDR3: CAISGQGVGSPLHF. CDR3 sequence (DNA): TGTGCCATCAGTGGACAGGGTGTCGGTTCACCCCTCCACTTT.

For the CDR3, the DNA is TGTGCCAGCAGCTTGATTAGGGGAGGGACCGTTAACACCGGGGAGCTGTTTTTT. It is translated as CASSLIRGGTVNTGELFF. The chain links TRBV5-6 to TRBJ2-2, with 7 bases that match TRBD2. From germline, CDR1 is SGHDT and CDR2 YYEEEE. This CDR3 contains 18 residues. Trimming removed 1 base from V and 2 bases from J; junction bases left unmatched: 11.

V and J are TRBV9 and TRBJ2-7; 7 positions agree with TRBD1. Per the germline V gene, CDR1 is SGDLS and CDR2 is YYNGEE. With V trimmed by 0 bases and J by 7 bases, 4 bases remained unmatched. This CDR3 spans 13 amino acids. CDR3 sequence reads: CASSVGRGWEQYF. In DNA form, the CDR3 reads TGTGCCAGCAGCGTAGGCAGGGGGTGGGAGCAGTACTTC.

The chain has TRBV20-1 and TRBJ1-1; a weak D match, TRBD1 (5 bases). CDR3 size: 17 residues. The germline V gene has CDR1 DFQATT and CDR2 SNEGSKA (reference sequence). Trimming took off 3 bases at V and 1 base at J, with 21 bases between the two ends. CDR3 DNA sequence: TGCAGTGCTAGTAGGGGCGGGAGGGGACTGCCGAACACTGAAGCTTTCTTT. This codes for CSASRGGRGLPNTEAFF.

CDR3 in DNA: TGTGCCAGCAGCCCTCATGGGACAGCGCAAGAGACCCAGTACTTC. Translation gives CASSPHGTAQETQYF. This sequence joins TRBV3-1 (or the pseudogene TRBV3-2) and TRBJ2-5, with 7 nucleotides matching TRBD1. The CDR3 extends over 15 amino acids. Looked up from germline, CDR1 is LGHDT and CDR2 is YNNKEL (reference sequence). Trimming at V came to 4 bases and at J to 2 bases, leaving 7 bases not matched to a gene.

A word on this clone: The sample carries other DNA sequences with the same CDR3. The rearrangement joins TRBV5-1 to TRBJ1-5; maybe TRBD1 (5 bases). Germline CDR1 is SGHRS and CDR2 is YFSETQ. The V end lost 1 base, the J end lost 4 bases, and 9 bases lay between the germline ends. The CDR3 loop spans 14 amino acids. CDR3 amino acids: CASSLSGGNQPQHF. The CDR3 DNA reads as TGCGCCAGCAGCTTGAGCGGGGGGAATCAGCCCCAGCATTTT. Combining the CDR3 with reference TRBV5-1 and TRBJ1-5 gives the whole variable domain KAGVTQTPRYLIKTRGQQVTLSCSPISGHRSVSWYQQTPGQGLQFLFEYFSETQRNKGNFPGRFSGRQFSNSRSEMNVSTLELGDSALYLCASSLSGGNQPQHFGDGTRLSIL.

The chain links TRBV28 to TRBJ1-1; D is ambiguous. The CDR3 is made up of 13 amino acids. Trimming shortened V by 6 bases and J by 1 base, and 9 bases separated the two germline ends. The germline V gene encodes CDR1 MDHEN and CDR2 SYDVKM. The CDR3 sequence is CASRRMGNTEAFF. CDR3 DNA: TGTGCCAGCAGACGGATGGGGAACACTGAAGCTTTCTTT.

The rearrangement links TRBV29-1 to TRBJ2-5, with D perhaps assigned TRBD1 or TRBD2 (6 bases each). Per the germline V gene, CDR1 is SQVTM and CDR2 is ANQGSEA. The CDR3 covers 12 residues. Between the trimmed V and J ends, which lost 6 bases and 5 bases, there was a span of 13 bases. The CDR3 sequence is CSVDPGAETQYF. CDR3 nucleotide sequence: TGCAGCGTGGATCCGGGGGCCGAGACCCAGTACTTC.

V is TRBV7-2 and J is TRBJ1-1; the D is unclear. This CDR3 comprises 13 residues. Per germline, CDR1 SGHTA and CDR2 FQGNSA. Trimming took 1 base from V and 7 from J, leaving 10 bases between them. The CDR3 sequence: CASSLEAAVEAFF. CDR3 nucleotides: TGTGCCAGCAGCTTAGAAGCAGCAGTTGAAGCTTTCTTT.

The chain couples TRBV6-5 to TRBJ1-4; 7 positions match TRBD1. V lost 5 bases and J lost 2; bases outside the gene matches: 2. Germline V gives CDR1 MNHEY, CDR2 SVGAGI. The CDR3 is 14 residues long. The CDR3 region has the DNA TGTGCCAGCAGTAAGACAGGGACTAATGAAAAACTGTTTTTT. Its translation: CASSKTGTNEKLFF.

The rearrangement links TRBV5-1 to TRBJ1-4, with D perhaps matching TRBD1 (6 bases). V lost 0 bases and J 6 bases, leaving 12 bases between the germline ends. CDR1 is SGHRS and CDR2 is YFSETQ in the germline V gene. The CDR3 extends over 15 amino acids. CDR3 DNA: TGCGCCAGCAGCTTGGAGGGGGGCTCTGATGAAAAACTGTTTTTT. Its translation: CASSLEGGSDEKLFF.

The chain joins TRBV28 to TRBJ1-5, with D possibly being TRBD1 (5 bases). Germline-derived CDR1 and CDR2 are MDHEN and SYDVKM. Trimming took off 4 bases at V and 0 bases at J, with 10 bases between the two ends. The CDR3 extends over 15 amino acids. The CDR3 loop reads CASSSRGISNQPQHF. CDR3 bases: TGTGCCAGCAGTTCCCGGGGGATTAGCAATCAGCCCCAGCATTTT.

The V and J genes are TRBV11-2 and TRBJ2-7, with D tentatively TRBD2 (6 bases). The ends were cut back, 3 bases at V and 4 bases at J, with 10 bases in the middle. Germline V gene lookup returns CDR1 SGHAT and CDR2 FQNNGV. The CDR3 sequence is 13 residues long. CDR3 protein: CASSFGTQYEQYF. In DNA form, the CDR3 reads TGTGCCAGCAGCTTCGGGACTCAATACGAGCAGTACTTC.

Note on this clone: In the same sample, other DNA sequences code for this CDR3. The rearrangement uses TRBV18 and TRBJ1-1, with a weak D call TRBD1 (6 bases). CDR1 and CDR2 (germline): KGHSH, LQKENI. The V end lost 3 bases, the J end lost 0 bases, and 8 bases lay between the germline ends. The CDR3 runs 14 residues. CDR3 coding DNA: TGTGCCAGCTCACCGGACAGATTGAACACTGAAGCTTTCTTT. This encodes CASSPDRLNTEAFF.

The chain is built from TRBV6-1 and TRBJ1-5; D gene unclear. With 2 bases removed from V and 5 bases from J, the gap between germline ends came to 7 bases. The CDR3 has 13 residues. Germline CDR1 and CDR2: MNHNS and SASEGT. In DNA, the CDR3 is TGTGCCAGCAGTGAATTGTGGGATCAGCCCCAGCATTTT. Translating it yields CASSELWDQPQHF.

The chain links TRBV19 to TRBJ1-6, with 10 nucleotides matching TRBD1. This CDR3 has 15 amino acids. J was trimmed by 8 bases and V by 2 bases; bases with no gene match: 3. Germline V CDR1 and CDR2: LNHDA, SQIVND (reference sequence). In nucleotides, the CDR3 is TGTGCCAGTAGTATATATGGGACAGGGGATTCACCCCTCCACTTT. Amino acids: CASSIYGTGDSPLHF.

V is TRBV15 and J is TRBJ2-5; TRBD2 aligns across 9 bases. This CDR3 region has 16 residues. V trimming: 0 bases; J trimming: 5 bases; junction bases outside the gene matches: 7. Germline assignment: CDR1 LNHNV and CDR2 YYDKDF (reference sequence). The CDR3 DNA sequence: TGTGCCACCAGCAGAGATCTTCCTAGCGGGGCGGAGACCCAGTACTTC. This gives the protein CATSRDLPSGAETQYF.

The chain joins TRBV15 to TRBJ1-3, with D perhaps matching TRBD1 (5 bases). Germline V gives CDR1 LNHNV, CDR2 YYDKDF (reference sequence). Trimming pared 3 bases from V and 3 bases from J, leaving 15 bases between. This CDR3 has 16 residues. This CDR3 reads CATSRDKDILGNTIYF. In DNA form, the CDR3 reads TGTGCCACCAGCAGGGATAAGGACATTCTTGGAAACACCATATATTTT.

The V gene is TRBV28, the J gene TRBJ1-6, with D perhaps matching TRBD1 (6 bases). This CDR3 contains 18 residues. Germline-derived CDR1 and CDR2 are MDHEN and SYDVKM. Trimming took 3 bases from V and 8 from J, leaving 23 bases between them. The chain's CDR3 is CASSLSLRGAPDDSPLHF. The DNA of the CDR3 is TGTGCCAGCAGTTTGTCTCTCCGGGGGGCGCCGGATGATTCACCCCTCCACTTT.

This chain connects TRBV18 to TRBJ2-7, with a weak D call TRBD2 (5 bases). Germline lookup yields CDR1 KGHSH and CDR2 LQKENI. V lost 3 bases and J 2 bases, leaving 11 bases between the germline ends. The CDR3 loop spans 14 amino acids. CDR3 loop: CASSPQTGTYEQYF. CDR3 bases: TGTGCCAGCTCACCTCAGACGGGGACCTACGAGCAGTACTTC. Based on the CDR3 plus reference TRBV18 and TRBJ2-7, the full variable domain is NAGVMQNPRHLVRRRGQEARLRCSPMKGHSHVYWYRQLPEEGLKFMVYLQKENIIDESGMPKERFSAEFPKEGPSILRIQQVVRGDSAAYFCASSPQTGTYEQYFGPGTRLTVT.

Only one count was recorded for this clone. V and J are TRBV19 and TRBJ1-5; tentatively, D is TRBD1 (6 bases). CDR3 size: 14 residues. V was pared by 6 bases and J by 1 base, with 10 bases between. In germline, CDR1 is LNHDA, CDR2 SQIVND (reference sequence). As DNA, the CDR3 is TGTGCCAGTAGGCGGGGGGCAAGCAATCAGCCCCAGCATTTT. Translated, it gives CASRRGASNQPQHF.

In its sample, this clone was seen once. The gene calls are TRBV5-1 and TRBJ2-7; 7 positions match TRBD2. Trimming removed 4 bases from V and 4 bases from J; junction bases left unmatched: 8. The V gene's germline CDR1 is SGHRS and CDR2 YFSETQ. The CDR3 has 14 amino acids. The chain's CDR3 is CASSPREGPYEQYF. The CDR3 bases are TGCGCCAGCAGCCCAAGGGAGGGTCCGTACGAGCAGTACTTC.

This clone was observed a few times. The chain joins TRBV11-2 to TRBJ1-1, with D unresolved. This CDR3 is built from 18 residues. V lost 1 base to trimming and J lost 3 bases, with 21 bases between them. CDR1 is SGHAT and CDR2 is FQNNGV in the germline V gene. This CDR3 is CASSLVRPGFVGDTEAFF. CDR3 nucleotides: TGTGCCAGCAGCTTAGTACGGCCAGGTTTCGTTGGAGACACTGAAGCTTTCTTT.

The rearrangement links TRBV6-5 to TRBJ2-5; the match to TRBD1 covers 9 bases. Losses at the gene ends were 5 bases for V and 5 bases for J; bases not matched to a gene: 6. This CDR3 is 14 amino acids long. Germline V gives CDR1 MNHEY, CDR2 SVGAGI. The CDR3 protein is CASSPQGATETQYF. Written as DNA, the CDR3 is TGTGCCAGCAGTCCACAGGGGGCCACGGAGACCCAGTACTTC.

V is TRBV9 and J is TRBJ1-1, with 11 bases that match TRBD1. Germline V lookup: CDR1 SGDLS, CDR2 YYNGEE. Germline trimming cut 4 bases from V and 4 bases from J; bases unmatched to any gene: 15. The CDR3 runs to 18 residues. The CDR3 reads CASSRWDRGNRLGTEAFF. The CDR3 DNA sequence: TGTGCCAGCAGCAGGTGGGACAGGGGGAATCGGTTGGGCACTGAAGCTTTCTTT.

V is TRBV23-1 and J is TRBJ1-5; 8 nucleotides agree with TRBD1. TRBV23-1 is an ORF, with its function uncertain. The V gene end was trimmed by 0 bases and the J gene end by 7 bases; junction bases not matched to a gene: 8. CDR3 size: 16 residues. CDR3: CASSQSWTGWSQPQHF. CDR3 in DNA: TGCGCCAGCAGTCAATCGTGGACAGGGTGGTCGCAGCCCCAGCATTTT.

DNA of the CDR3: TGTGCCAGCAGTCCCGGGGCCGTCAATGAGCAGTTCTTC. It yields the protein CASSPGAVNEQFF. The chain couples TRBV6-5 to TRBJ2-1; D assignment may be TRBD1 or TRBD2 (5 bases each). V lost 5 bases and J 6 bases, leaving 11 bases between the germline ends. Germline V gives CDR1 MNHEY, CDR2 SVGAGI. CDR3 length: 13 amino acids.

The V call is TRBV20-1, the J call TRBJ2-7; 12 bases are shared with TRBD2. The CDR3 has 14 residues. With V trimmed by 3 bases and J by 4 bases, 4 bases remained unmatched. Per germline, CDR1 DFQATT and CDR2 SNEGSKA (reference sequence). Written as DNA, the CDR3 is TGCAGTGCTAGTCCGACTAGCGGGAGTTACGAGCAGTACTTC. This gives the protein CSASPTSGSYEQYF.